The sequence of this T cell receptor (beta chain) was determined in a study of blood T cell repertoires in COVID-19. The overall study: The origin of the acute and convalescent COVID-19 samples was the United States, Italy and Spain. Sources were T cells, B-cell-depleted T cells, or PBMCs; the material itself was cDNA or gDNA.

Sequencing used immunoSEQ multiplex PCR; TCRdb keeps in-frame clones, though not all of them. The table records some 180,000 clones, 76% of them present only once. This clone was counted once. This CDR3 comprises 17 residues. Germline V gene sequence: CDR1 MDHEN, CDR2 SYDVKM. Germline trimming cut 0 bases from V and 0 bases from J; bases unmatched to any gene: 1. The specimen sequenced was peripheral blood. This TCR was recovered from a woman between 50 and 59 years old with active or convalescent COVID-19. The chain joins TRBV28 to TRBJ2-3, with 12 bases aligning to TRBD2. The DNA of the CDR3 is TGTGCCAGCAGTTTATGGGGACTAGCGGGTAGCACAGATACGCAGTATTTT. It specifies CASSLWGLAGSTDTQYF.